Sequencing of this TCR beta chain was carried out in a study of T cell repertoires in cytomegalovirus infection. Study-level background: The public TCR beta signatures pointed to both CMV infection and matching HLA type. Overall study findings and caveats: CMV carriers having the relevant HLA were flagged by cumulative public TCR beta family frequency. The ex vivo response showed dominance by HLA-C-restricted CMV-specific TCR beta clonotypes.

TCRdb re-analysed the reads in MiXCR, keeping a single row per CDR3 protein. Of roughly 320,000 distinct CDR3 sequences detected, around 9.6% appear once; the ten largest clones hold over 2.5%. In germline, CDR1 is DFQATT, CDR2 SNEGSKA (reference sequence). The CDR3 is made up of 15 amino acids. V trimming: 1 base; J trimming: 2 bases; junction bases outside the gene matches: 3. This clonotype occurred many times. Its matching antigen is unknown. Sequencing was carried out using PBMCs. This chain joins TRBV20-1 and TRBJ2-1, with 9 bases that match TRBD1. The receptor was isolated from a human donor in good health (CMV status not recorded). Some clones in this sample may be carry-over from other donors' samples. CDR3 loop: CSARVRTGAYNEQFF. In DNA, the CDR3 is TGCAGTGCTAGAGTTCGGACAGGGGCCTACAATGAGCAGTTCTTC.